This TCR beta chain was recovered during a study of blood T cell repertoires in COVID-19. Study overall: COVID-19 samples from acute and convalescent phases originated in the United States, Italy and Spain. Sample material is recorded as cDNA or gDNA derived from T cells, B-cell-depleted T cells, or PBMCs.

Per the study methods: Amplification with reference gene primers provided the estimates of nucleated cell counts. Assay: immunoSEQ multiplex PCR; the TCRdb copy retains only in-frame clones and omits some. The V and J calls and clone size were taken over from that table, and D and trimming were inferred from the DNA. The repertoire holds roughly 360,000 clones, with about four fifths as singletons. The material sequenced was peripheral blood. The sequence was collected from a human donor with acute or convalescent COVID-19. The donor label of this sample is uncertain.

The DNA of the CDR3 is TGCAGCGTTGACCGACGGGACACTGAAGCTTTCTTT. Amino acids: CSVDRRDTEAFF. The V and J genes are TRBV29-1 and TRBJ1-1; D is uncertain. The CDR3 is made up of 12 amino acids. Germline lookup yields CDR1 SQVTM and CDR2 ANQGSEA. Trimming shortened V by 3 bases and J by 3 bases, and 8 bases separated the two germline ends.